This TCR beta chain emerged from a study of T cells after yellow fever vaccination. V shed 5 bases and J 4 bases; nucleotides not matched to a gene: 10. The germline gives CDR1 DFQATT, CDR2 SNEGSKA (reference sequence). The CDR3 extends over 14 amino acids. TCRdb recomputed calls from the 5' RACE reads with MiXCR, one row per CDR3 protein. The sample contains more than 300,000 distinct CDR3 sequences, over 8.5% of which appear only once. This chain uses TRBV20-1 with TRBJ1-2; 7 bases match TRBD1. The input for sequencing was CD4+ T cells sorted from PBMCs, taken 45 days after the yellow fever booster vaccination. The sequence was obtained from a man between 18 and 35 years old who received the YFV17D yellow fever vaccine. The CDR3 spells CSALTRDSAYGYTF. The CDR3 nucleotides read TGCAGTGCTCTGACCCGGGACAGTGCCTATGGCTACACCTTC.